This TCR beta chain was identified during a study of T cell responses to AZD1222 COVID-19 vaccine. Clones were sequenced by immunoSEQ multiplex PCR, and TCRdb holds only the in-frame ones, with some missing. The sample yields about 140,000 clones, about nine tenths seen once. Study results and caveats: Donors were largely white British and mainly female; clonal diversity was possibly underestimated. Vaccine-related CD4 TCRs covered spike, predominating at 160-218 and 743-854. Repertoire sampling was restricted to post-peak T cell response timepoints. Within unmutated variant regions lay the reported targets of nearly half of spike-specific TCRs.

The CDR3 covers 14 residues. The V and J ends lost 1 base and 6 bases respectively, with 11 bases between them. Looked up from germline, CDR1 is SGHNT and CDR2 is YYREEE (reference sequence). Worth noting for this clone: What it recognizes is unknown.

The rearrangement links TRBV5-4 to TRBJ1-3, with D possibly matching TRBD1 (6 bases). The receptor was derived from an adult in good health. The sequenced sample was peripheral blood, obtained on day 0 of AZD1222 vaccination. CDR3 sequence: CASSLWRGENTIYF. The CDR3, as DNA: TGTGCCAGCAGCTTGTGGAGGGGGGAAAACACCATATATTTT.